Listed below are T cell receptor beta chains from one sample, sequenced in a study of blood T cell repertoires in COVID-19. The table came from immunoSEQ multiplex PCR; TCRdb's copy has only in-frame clones and leaves some out. The data contain over 200,000 clones, approximately 91% of them singletons. Sequencing was done on a sample of peripheral blood. These receptors originate from a man in his sixties who had recovered from COVID-19. Both conserved end residues are trimmed from each CDR3. Not all rows give a size; the values are once, few, many and, for expanded clones, a class.

.,TRBJ2-7,TRBV19,ASSPTGFSYEQY
.,TRBJ2-1,TRBV5-4,ASSLWTSGHNEQF
.,TRBJ1-5,TRBV6-6,ASSYGSALRPQH
once,TRBJ2-5,TRBV6-2/TRBV6-3,ASSGAYLTSGGHRETQY
.,TRBJ1-1,TRBV9,ASSVTGTGGEAF
.,TRBJ1-2,TRBV7-2,ASSPQSNYGYT
.,TRBJ2-7,TRBV30,AWSVRGLREAPKIYEQY
few,TRBJ2-3,TRBV15,ATSSGGLASTDTQY
.,TRBJ1-2,TRBV27,ASPLQPGQFYT
.,TRBJ1-2,TRBV14,ASSQYNRADGYT
.,TRBJ1-3,TRBV7-9,ASSPDRPSGNTIY
.,TRBJ2-7,TRBV3-1/TRBV3-2,ASSPGPSRPDEQY
.,TRBJ2-7,TRBV6-5,ASSYSGTGFYEQY
.,TRBJ1-5,TRBV2,ASRGTGVGNQPQH
few,TRBJ1-2,TRBV15,ATSRDPGGPTINYGYT
few,TRBJ2-2,TRBV4-3,ASSHTRSPTGELF
.,TRBJ2-7,TRBV7-2,ASSLAVGAPLEQY
.,TRBJ1-5,TRBV6-5,ASRNWGQNNQPQH
.,TRBJ2-2,TRBV18,ASSPPPATGGNTGELF
many,TRBJ1-4,TRBV4-3,ASSQDVRGSEKLF
.,TRBJ2-7,TRBV6-5,ASSYRGRSDEQY
few,TRBJ1-5,TRBV2,ASSGTGGYQPQH
.,TRBJ2-7,TRBV19,ASSMFGVQY
.,TRBJ1-5,TRBV18,ASSPLGTGTAQPQH
.,TRBJ1-4,TRBV4-3,ASSQLAREEEKLF
.,TRBJ2-1,TRBV7-6,ASSYLAGGGYNEQF
.,TRBJ2-1,TRBV7-2,ASSKSGTNHYEQF
.,TRBJ2-2,TRBV11-3,ASSSHHRGGRTGELF
once,TRBJ2-3,TRBV2,ASRARTGRGDTQY